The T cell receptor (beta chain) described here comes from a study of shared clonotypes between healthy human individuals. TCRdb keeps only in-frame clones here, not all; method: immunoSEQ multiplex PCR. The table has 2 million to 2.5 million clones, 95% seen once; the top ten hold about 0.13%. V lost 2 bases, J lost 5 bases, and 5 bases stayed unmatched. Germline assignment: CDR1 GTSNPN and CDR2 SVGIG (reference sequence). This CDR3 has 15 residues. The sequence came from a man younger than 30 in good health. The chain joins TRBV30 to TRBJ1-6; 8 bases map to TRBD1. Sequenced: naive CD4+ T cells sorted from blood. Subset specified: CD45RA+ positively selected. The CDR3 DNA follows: TGTGCCTGGAGTACAGGGGGTCTTGATAATTCACCCCTCCACTTT. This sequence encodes CAWSTGGLDNSPLHF.